This TCR beta chain was sequenced during a study of blood T cell repertoires in COVID-19. Study details: Samples taken during acute and convalescent COVID-19 were collected in the United States, Italy and Spain. In each case, the material was cDNA or gDNA derived from T cells, B-cell-depleted T cells, or PBMCs.

Under the authors' procedure: Estimation of nucleated cell counts relied on the amplification of reference gene primers. This table comes from immunoSEQ multiplex PCR, and its TCRdb copy is limited to in-frame clones, with some not included. V and J calls and clone size are copied from that table; D and trimming were computed from the DNA. The repertoire has about 670,000 clones, more than 80% of them found once; the top ten carry around 0.3%. V shed 5 bases, J shed 3 bases, and the junction held 9 bases outside the gene matches. The CDR3 extends over 16 amino acids. CDR1 and CDR2 (germline): KGHDR, SFDVKD.

This chain uses TRBV24-1 with TRBJ1-2, with 9 nucleotides matching TRBD1. This TCR was sampled from a woman younger than 30 with acute or convalescent COVID-19. Sequencing was done on a sample of peripheral blood. CDR3 DNA sequence: TGTGCCACCAGTGGTCGGACAGGGGTTGTAGACTATGGCTACACCTTC. Translation gives CATSGRTGVVDYGYTF.